Listed below are T cell receptor beta chains from one sample, sequenced in a study of graft-versus-host responses after intestinal transplantation. Clones were read by immunoSEQ multiplex PCR, and TCRdb kept only the in-frame ones, dropping some. In the table there are over 80,000 clones, 91% of which are singletons. Which antigens these TCRs recognize remains unknown. The starting material was unstimulated CD4+ T cells sorted from spleen or lymph node cells, obtained before transplant. The origin of the receptors is a human donor who was the organ donor for an intestinal transplant. CDR3s include the opening cysteine and the closing phenylalanine or tryptophan. A D gene is named only where the DNA matches it firmly. Some rows mark clone size as missing; the rest say once, few, many or name a class of expanded clone.

abundance,v_gene,d_gene,j_gene,CDR3nt,CDR3aa
NA,TRBV4-3,NA,TRBJ1-1,TGCGCCAGCAGCCTAACCGGGACACTGAACACTGAAGCTTTCTTT,CASSLTGTLNTEAFF
NA,TRBV5-1,NA,TRBJ1-6,TGCGCCAGCAGCTTTGGCAGGGGTCTTATGTCACCCCTCCACTTT,CASSFGRGLMSPLHF
NA,TRBV29-1,TRBD1,TRBJ1-1,TGCAGCGTTCACCCCGGGACAGCCACTGAAGCTTTCTTT,CSVHPGTATEAFF
NA,TRBV19,NA,TRBJ2-4,TGTGCCAGTAGTAAAGGCCAGGGAGGCTACATTCAGTACTTC,CASSKGQGGYIQYF
NA,TRBV28,TRBD1,TRBJ2-2,TGTGCCAGCAGCCCTCCCGGGACAGGGCGGAGGACCGGGGAGCTGTTTTTT,CASSPPGTGRRTGELFF
NA,TRBV5-6,TRBD2,TRBJ2-1,TGTGCCAGCAGCGCACTAGCGGGGGGCATGGGTGAGCAGTTCTTC,CASSALAGGMGEQFF
NA,TRBV5-4,TRBD2,TRBJ2-5,TGTGCCAGCAGCTTGAGTCTAGCGGGTAGCCAGACCCAGTACTTC,CASSLSLAGSQTQYF
NA,TRBV11-1,TRBD2,TRBJ2-5,TGTGCCAGCAGATACCGGACTAGCGGGGAGGAGACCCAGTACTTC,CASRYRTSGEETQYF
NA,TRBV9,TRBD1,TRBJ2-4,TGTGCCAGCAGCGTACAGGGGGAAAACATTCAGTACTTC,CASSVQGENIQYF
NA,TRBV11-2,NA,TRBJ1-1,TGTGCCAGCAGCTTAGGACAGGTGAACACTGAAGCTTTCTTT,CASSLGQVNTEAFF
NA,TRBV9,NA,TRBJ1-1,TGTGCCAGCAGCGTGGGGGGGCAGATGAACACTGAAGCTTTCTTT,CASSVGGQMNTEAFF
NA,TRBV7-9,NA,TRBJ1-3,TGTGCCAGCCACTCTGGAAACACCATATATTTT,CASHSGNTIYF
NA,TRBV6-5,NA,TRBJ2-7,TGTGCCAGCAGTTACTCGGAGGGTTCCTACGAGCAGTACTTC,CASSYSEGSYEQYF
NA,TRBV4-2,TRBD2,TRBJ2-1,TGTGCCAGCAGCCAAGATGGCGGGGGGACTTACAATGAGCAGTTCTTC,CASSQDGGGTYNEQFF
NA,TRBV4-1,NA,TRBJ2-7,TGCGCCAGCAGCCAAGATCTTGAAGGGGAACGTAGCTACGAGCAGTACTTC,CASSQDLEGERSYEQYF
NA,TRBV4-3,NA,TRBJ2-4,TGCGCCAGCAGCCAAGCGGGTCTAGCCAAAAACATTCAGTACTTC,CASSQAGLAKNIQYF
NA,TRBV5-4,NA,TRBJ1-1,TGTGCCAGCAGCTTGGAGGCGGGCCCCACTGAAGCTTTCTTT,CASSLEAGPTEAFF
NA,TRBV4-1,NA,TRBJ2-7,TGCGCCAGCAGCCAGACAGGTCTTTCCTACGAGCAGTACTTC,CASSQTGLSYEQYF
NA,TRBV7-9,TRBD1,TRBJ1-6,TGTGCCAGCAGCTCCCATCGGACAGGGAGCTCCTATAATTCACCCCTCCACTTT,CASSSHRTGSSYNSPLHF
NA,TRBV7-8,TRBD1,TRBJ1-5,TGTGCCAGCAGCCACGGACAGGGGGCGATTCAGCCCCAGCATTTT,CASSHGQGAIQPQHF
NA,TRBV11-2,TRBD1,TRBJ1-5,TGTGCCAGCAGTCGAACCACAGGGGGGGGTCAGCCCCAGCATTTT,CASSRTTGGGQPQHF
NA,TRBV30,NA,TRBJ2-4,TGTGCCTGGAGTCCCGCGGGGCAGCGGCGAAACATTCAGTACTTC,CAWSPAGQRRNIQYF
NA,TRBV5-1,NA,TRBJ2-2,TGCGCCAGCAGCTTTACAAGTACCGGGGAGCTGTTTTTT,CASSFTSTGELFF
NA,TRBV11-2,TRBD2,TRBJ2-2,TGTGCCAGCAGCGTTATCCCCCCCCAAGCGGGGAGAACCGGGGAGCTGTTTTTT,CASSVIPPQAGRTGELFF
NA,TRBV4-2,TRBD1,TRBJ1-2,TGTGCCAGCAGCCAAGATCAGGGACAGGGTTACTATAGCTACACCTTC,CASSQDQGQGYYSYTF
NA,TRBV7-2,NA,TRBJ1-1,TGTGCCAGCAGCTTACCACAAGGGGGCACTGAAGCTTTCTTT,CASSLPQGGTEAFF
NA,TRBV10-3,NA,TRBJ2-3,TGTGCCATCAGTGAGTCCGGACTCCCAGATACGCAGTATTTT,CAISESGLPDTQYF
NA,TRBV5-1,NA,TRBJ2-2,TGCGCCAGCAGCGCCACGCAGGGAACCGGGGAGCTGTTTTTT,CASSATQGTGELFF
once,TRBV9,NA,TRBJ2-2,TGTGCCAGCAGCGTCTACCCCCCGGGGAAGCTGTTTTTT,CASSVYPPGKLFF
NA,TRBV10-1,TRBD1,TRBJ1-6,TGCGCCAGCAGGTCAAGCCCCCGGGACAGGGATAGTCTCTATAATTCACCCCTCCACTTT,CASRSSPRDRDSLYNSPLHF
once,TRBV6-1,TRBD1,TRBJ2-1,TGTGCCAGCAGTGGCTACAGGGGGCCTTACAATGAGCAGTTCTTC,CASSGYRGPYNEQFF
few,TRBV27,TRBD1,TRBJ2-5,TGTGCCAGCAGGACGACAGGGGCCCAAGAGACCCAGTACTTC,CASRTTGAQETQYF
NA,TRBV10-3,NA,TRBJ1-6,TGTGCCGTCCTAAGGGACTTGAATTCACCCCTCCACTTT,CAVLRDLNSPLHF
NA,TRBV5-8,NA,TRBJ2-5,TGTGCCAGCAGCCCCGTCCTAAACCAAGAGACCCAGTACTTC,CASSPVLNQETQYF
NA,TRBV27,TRBD1,TRBJ2-5,TGTGCCAGCAGTGGGACAGGGGGACTGAAGAGGACCCAGTACTTC,CASSGTGGLKRTQYF
NA,TRBV18,NA,TRBJ2-1,TGTGCCAGCTCACCACCGGGAGTTAGTGATGAGCAGTTCTTC,CASSPPGVSDEQFF
NA,TRBV18,TRBD1,TRBJ1-2,TGTGCCAGCTCCCCTAAAGACAGGGCGACCGAGGTCTTC,CASSPKDRATEVF
NA,TRBV7-8,NA,TRBJ1-2,TGTGCCAGCAGCTTTAGTTTAGGAGGGGTGGAGGGCTACACCTTC,CASSFSLGGVEGYTF
NA,TRBV19,NA,TRBJ2-6,TGTGCCAGTAGTCCCCTCAGGGACTCTGGGGCCAACGTCCTGACTTTC,CASSPLRDSGANVLTF
NA,TRBV9,TRBD2,TRBJ2-5,TGTGCCAGCAGCGGGAGGGGCTCTAGCGGGGGTAACCAAGAGACCCAGTACTTC,CASSGRGSSGGNQETQYF
NA,TRBV6-1,NA,TRBJ2-5,TGTGCCAGCAGTATAGGCTTACAGTACCAAGAGACCCAGTACTTC,CASSIGLQYQETQYF
NA,TRBV7-3,NA,TRBJ1-1,TGTGCCAGCAGCTTGCAGGGGATGAACACTGAAGCTTTCTTT,CASSLQGMNTEAFF
NA,TRBV5-3,NA,TRBJ1-1,TGTGCCAGAAGCAGACCAAAACAGATGAACACTGAAGCTTTCTTT,CARSRPKQMNTEAFF
once,TRBV7-2,TRBD1,TRBJ1-5,TGTGCCAGCAGTTCGAGGGGGCTTCAGCCCCAGCATTTT,CASSSRGLQPQHF
NA,TRBV12-1,NA,TRBJ2-7,TGTGCCAGCAGCTTGGGACTAGATCTAGCGAGAACCAGCTACGAGCAGTACTTC,CASSLGLDLARTSYEQYF
NA,TRBV5-4,TRBD1,TRBJ1-1,TGTGCCAGCAGCGCGGGACAGGGGAGGACTGAAGCTTTCTTT,CASSAGQGRTEAFF
NA,TRBV30,NA,TRBJ2-7,TGTGCCTGGAGTGATGCAGGGTTCTCCTACGAGCAGTACTTC,CAWSDAGFSYEQYF
once,TRBV6-4,TRBD2,TRBJ2-3,TGTGCCAGCAGTGAACTAGCGGGGTTAGATACGCAGTATTTT,CASSELAGLDTQYF
NA,TRBV7-9,TRBD1,TRBJ1-1,TGTGCCAGCAGCTTAACCGGGACAGTGAACACTGAAGCTTTCTTT,CASSLTGTVNTEAFF
once,TRBV25-1,NA,TRBJ1-2,TGTGCCAGTAAAACAGGATACTATGGCTACACCTTC,CASKTGYYGYTF
NA,TRBV5-1,NA,TRBJ2-2,TGCGCCAGCAGCGTTGGGGCCAGGAGGAACACCGGGGAGCTGTTTTTT,CASSVGARRNTGELFF
NA,TRBV4-1,TRBD1,TRBJ2-6,TGCGCCAGCAGCCAAGCGTGGACAGGGAACCCTGGGGCCAACGTCCTGACTTTC,CASSQAWTGNPGANVLTF
NA,TRBV5-1,TRBD1,TRBJ1-4,TGCGCCAGCAGCGGGGACAGGTTCGGAAGTGAAAAACTGTTTTTT,CASSGDRFGSEKLFF
few,TRBV14,TRBD2,TRBJ2-7,TGTGCCAGCAGCCGCCTTGCGGGGGGTAGAGAGCAGTACTTC,CASSRLAGGREQYF
NA,TRBV4-2,NA,TRBJ1-1,TGTGCCAGCAGCCAAGATCGTTCGCAGGGTGAGACTGAAGCTTTCTTT,CASSQDRSQGETEAFF